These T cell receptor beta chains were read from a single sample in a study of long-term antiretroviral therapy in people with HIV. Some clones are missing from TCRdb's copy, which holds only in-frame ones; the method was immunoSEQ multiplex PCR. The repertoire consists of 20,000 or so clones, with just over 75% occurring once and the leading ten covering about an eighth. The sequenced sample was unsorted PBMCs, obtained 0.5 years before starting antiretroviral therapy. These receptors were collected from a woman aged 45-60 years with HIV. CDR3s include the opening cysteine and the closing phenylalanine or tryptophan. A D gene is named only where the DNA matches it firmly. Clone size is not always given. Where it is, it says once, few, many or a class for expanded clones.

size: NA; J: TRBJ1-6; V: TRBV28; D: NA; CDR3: CASSLRGNSPLHF; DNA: TGTGCCAGCAGTTTAAGGGGCAATTCACCCCTCCACTTT
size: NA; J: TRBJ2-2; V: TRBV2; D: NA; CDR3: CASSEGRPNTGELFF; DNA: TGTGCCAGCAGTGAGGGCAGACCGAACACCGGGGAGCTGTTTTTT
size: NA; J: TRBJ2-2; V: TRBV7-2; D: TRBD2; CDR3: CASSPRGRLAGEGGELFF; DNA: TGTGCCAGCAGCCCCAGGGGACGGCTAGCGGGGGAGGGCGGGGAGCTGTTTTTT
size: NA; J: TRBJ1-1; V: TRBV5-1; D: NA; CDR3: CASSLEQRVTEAFF; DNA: TGCGCCAGCAGCTTGGAACAGAGGGTCACTGAAGCTTTCTTT
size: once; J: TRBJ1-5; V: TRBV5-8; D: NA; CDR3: CASSLSGRSNQPQHF; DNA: TGTGCCAGCAGCCTCAGTGGTCGGAGCAATCAGCCCCAGCATTTT
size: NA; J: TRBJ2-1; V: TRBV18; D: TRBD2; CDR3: CASSLPGTRFYEQFF; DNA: TGTGCCAGCTCACTGCCCGGGACTAGATTTTATGAGCAGTTCTTC
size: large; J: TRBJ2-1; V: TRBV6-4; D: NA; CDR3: CASSDIGGDNEQFF; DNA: TGTGCCAGCAGTGACATTGGGGGAGACAATGAGCAGTTCTTC
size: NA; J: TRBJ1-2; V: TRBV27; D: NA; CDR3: CASSSRVGYGYTF; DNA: TGTGCCAGCAGTTCCAGGGTTGGCTATGGCTACACCTTC
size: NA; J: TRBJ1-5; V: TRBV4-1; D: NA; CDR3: CASSSDSGYQPQHF; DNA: TGCGCCAGCAGCTCGGATTCGGGATATCAGCCCCAGCATTTT
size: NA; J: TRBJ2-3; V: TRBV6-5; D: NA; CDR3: CASSYSKWGSTDTQYF; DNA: TGTGCCAGCAGTTACTCGAAATGGGGTAGCACAGATACGCAGTATTTT
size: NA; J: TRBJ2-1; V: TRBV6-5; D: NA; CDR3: CASSYSGSYNEQFF; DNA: TGTGCCAGCAGTTACTCGGGCAGCTACAATGAGCAGTTCTTC
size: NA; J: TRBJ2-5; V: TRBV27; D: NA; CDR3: CASSAGRLWETQYF; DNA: TGTGCCAGCTCCGCGGGACGCCTGTGGGAAACCCAGTACTTC
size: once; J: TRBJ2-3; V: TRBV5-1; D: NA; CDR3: CASSLDDSHTDTQYF; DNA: TGCGCCAGCAGCTTGGATGACAGCCACACAGATACGCAGTATTTT
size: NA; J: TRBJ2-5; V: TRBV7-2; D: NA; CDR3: CASSFGETQYF; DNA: TGTGCCAGCAGCTTCGGCGAGACCCAGTACTTC
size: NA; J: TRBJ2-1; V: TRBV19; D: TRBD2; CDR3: CASRSGGGVLSSYNEQFF; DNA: TGTGCCAGTAGGAGTGGCGGGGGGGTCCTCAGCTCCTACAATGAGCAGTTCTTC
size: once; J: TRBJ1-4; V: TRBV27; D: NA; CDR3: CASSLSARGVGEKLFF; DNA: TGTGCCAGCAGTTTATCCGCCCGGGGGGTGGGTGAAAAACTGTTTTTT
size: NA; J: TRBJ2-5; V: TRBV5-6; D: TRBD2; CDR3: CASSLHGGLKTQYF; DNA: TGTGCCAGCAGCTTGCACGGGGGGTTGAAGACCCAGTACTTC
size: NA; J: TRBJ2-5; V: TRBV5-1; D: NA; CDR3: CASSLAGTLQETQYF; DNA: TGCGCCAGCAGCTTGGCCGGGACTCTTCAAGAGACCCAGTACTTC
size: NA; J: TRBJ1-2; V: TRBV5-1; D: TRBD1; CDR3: CASSRTLGQGLDGYTF; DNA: TGCGCCAGCAGCCGAACCCTGGGACAGGGGTTGGATGGCTACACCTTC
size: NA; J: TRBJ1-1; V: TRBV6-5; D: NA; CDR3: CASSPGPNTEAFF; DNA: TGTGCCAGCAGTCCTGGACCGAACACTGAAGCTTTCTTT
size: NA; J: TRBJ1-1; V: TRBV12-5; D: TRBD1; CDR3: CASGLPGQGNTEAFF; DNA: TGTGCTAGTGGTTTGCCGGGACAGGGGAACACTGAAGCTTTCTTT
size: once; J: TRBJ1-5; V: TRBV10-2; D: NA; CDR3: CASARGYSNQPQHF; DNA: TGCGCCAGCGCGAGGGGATATAGCAATCAGCCCCAGCATTTT
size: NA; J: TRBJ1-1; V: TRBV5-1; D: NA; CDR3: CASSLEGGTEAFF; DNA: TGCGCCAGCAGCTTGGAAGGGGGAACTGAAGCTTTCTTT
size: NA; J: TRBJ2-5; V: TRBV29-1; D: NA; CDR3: CSVNTRETQYF; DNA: TGCAGCGTGAACACCCGGGAGACCCAGTACTTC
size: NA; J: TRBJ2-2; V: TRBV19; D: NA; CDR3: CASSIGGEGELFF; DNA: TGTGCCAGTAGTATAGGTGGTGAGGGAGAGCTGTTTTTT
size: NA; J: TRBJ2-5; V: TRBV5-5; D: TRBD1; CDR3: CASSLAGGTGGTVKTQYF; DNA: TGTGCCAGCAGCTTGGCCGGCGGGACAGGGGGCACGGTGAAGACCCAGTACTTC
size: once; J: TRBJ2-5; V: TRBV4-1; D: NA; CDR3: CASSQEGRAGETQYF; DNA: TGCGCCAGCAGCCAAGAGGGCAGGGCGGGGGAGACCCAGTACTTC
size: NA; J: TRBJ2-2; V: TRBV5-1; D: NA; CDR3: CASSLGSVGTGELFF; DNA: TGCGCCAGCAGCTTGGGTAGCGTTGGGACCGGGGAGCTGTTTTTT
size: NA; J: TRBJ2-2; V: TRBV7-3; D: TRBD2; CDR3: CASSDTSGGITRELFF; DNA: TGTGCCAGCAGCGATACTAGCGGGGGGATAACCCGGGAGCTGTTTTTT
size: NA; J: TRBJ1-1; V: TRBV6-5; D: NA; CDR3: CASSYGRAYQAFF; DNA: TGTGCCAGCAGTTACGGCCGCGCCTACCAAGCTTTCTTT
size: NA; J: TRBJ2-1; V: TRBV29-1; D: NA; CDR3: CSVRGSAYNEQFF; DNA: TGCAGCGTGAGGGGGTCTGCTTACAATGAGCAGTTCTTC
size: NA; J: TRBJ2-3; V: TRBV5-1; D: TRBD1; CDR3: CASSLGQGRDTQYF; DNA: TGCGCCAGCAGCCTCGGACAGGGGAGGGATACGCAGTATTTT
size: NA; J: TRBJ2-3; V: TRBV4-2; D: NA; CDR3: CASSPPSAGGTDTQYF; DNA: TGTGCCAGCAGCCCTCCGTCGGCAGGGGGCACAGATACGCAGTATTTT
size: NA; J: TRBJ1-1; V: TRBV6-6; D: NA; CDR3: CASSSSRGNTEAFF; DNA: TGTGCCAGCAGTTCGAGCAGGGGAAATACTGAAGCTTTCTTT
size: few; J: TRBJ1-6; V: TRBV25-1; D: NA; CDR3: CASSDISGPRDSPLHF; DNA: TGTGCCAGCAGTGACATTTCCGGCCCACGAGATTCACCCCTCCACTTT
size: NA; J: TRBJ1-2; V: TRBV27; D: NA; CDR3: CASSFAQFGYGYTF; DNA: TGTGCCAGCAGCTTCGCCCAGTTTGGCTATGGCTACACCTTC
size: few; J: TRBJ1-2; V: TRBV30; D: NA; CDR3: CAWSPQVANYGYTF; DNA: TGTGCCTGGAGCCCACAGGTTGCTAACTATGGCTACACCTTC
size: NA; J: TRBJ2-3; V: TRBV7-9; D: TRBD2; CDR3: CASSFGTTLGDTQYF; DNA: TGTGCCAGCAGCTTCGGGACTACCCTCGGAGATACGCAGTATTTT
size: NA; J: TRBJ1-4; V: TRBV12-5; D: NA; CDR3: CASGLGDKFGEKLFF; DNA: TGTGCTAGTGGTTTGGGGGACAAATTTGGGGAAAAACTGTTTTTT
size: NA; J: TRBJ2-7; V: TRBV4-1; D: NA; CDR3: CASSPRQVSYEQYF; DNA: TGCGCCAGCAGCCCACGACAGGTGTCCTACGAGCAGTACTTC
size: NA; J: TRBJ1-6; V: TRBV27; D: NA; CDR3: CASSLNGISYNSPLHF; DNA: TGTGCCAGCAGTTTAAATGGAATCTCCTATAATTCACCCCTCCACTTT
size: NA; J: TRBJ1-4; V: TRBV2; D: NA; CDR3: CASSYGGPNEKLFF; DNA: TGTGCCAGCAGTTATGGGGGCCCTAATGAAAAACTGTTTTTT
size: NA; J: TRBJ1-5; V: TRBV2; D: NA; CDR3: CASSDEGPQHF; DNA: TGTGCCAGCAGTGACGAGGGGCCCCAGCATTTT
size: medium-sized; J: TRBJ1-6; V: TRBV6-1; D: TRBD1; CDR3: CASFPAGTGNSPLHF; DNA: TGTGCCAGCTTCCCGGCCGGGACAGGGAATTCACCCCTCCACTTT
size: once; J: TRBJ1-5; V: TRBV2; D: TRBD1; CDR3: CASRDDRGNQPQHF; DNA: TGTGCCAGCAGAGACGACAGGGGCAATCAGCCCCAGCATTTT
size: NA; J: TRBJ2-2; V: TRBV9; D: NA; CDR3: CASSPSNNRDTSNTGELFF; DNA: TGTGCCAGCAGCCCTAGCAATAACCGGGACACCTCGAACACCGGGGAGCTGTTTTTT
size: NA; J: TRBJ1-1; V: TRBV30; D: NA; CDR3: CAWSAQGWTEAFF; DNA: TGTGCCTGGAGCGCTCAGGGTTGGACTGAAGCTTTCTTT
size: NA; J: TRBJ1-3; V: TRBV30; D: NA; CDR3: CAWNGDGKISGNTIYF; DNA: TGTGCCTGGAATGGGGACGGAAAAATCTCTGGAAACACCATATATTTT